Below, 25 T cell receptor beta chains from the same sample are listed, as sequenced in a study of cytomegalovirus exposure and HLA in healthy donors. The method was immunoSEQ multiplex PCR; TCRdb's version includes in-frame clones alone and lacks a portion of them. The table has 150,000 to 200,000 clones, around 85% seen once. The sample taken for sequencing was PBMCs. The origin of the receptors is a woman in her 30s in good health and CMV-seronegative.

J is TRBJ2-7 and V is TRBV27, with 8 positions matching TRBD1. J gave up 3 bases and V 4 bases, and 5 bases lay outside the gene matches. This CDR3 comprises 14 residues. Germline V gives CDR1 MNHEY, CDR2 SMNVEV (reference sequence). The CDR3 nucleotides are TGTGCCAGCAGTTCCGGACAGGGCAGCTACGAGCAGTACTTC. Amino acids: CASSSGQGSYEQYF.

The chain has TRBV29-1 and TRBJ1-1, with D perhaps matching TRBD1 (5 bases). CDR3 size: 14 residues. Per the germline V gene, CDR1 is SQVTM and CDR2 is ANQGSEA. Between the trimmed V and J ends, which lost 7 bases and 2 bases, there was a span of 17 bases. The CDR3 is CSASFGQGNTEAFF. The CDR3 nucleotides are TGCAGCGCCTCGTTCGGCCAGGGAAACACTGAAGCTTTCTTT.

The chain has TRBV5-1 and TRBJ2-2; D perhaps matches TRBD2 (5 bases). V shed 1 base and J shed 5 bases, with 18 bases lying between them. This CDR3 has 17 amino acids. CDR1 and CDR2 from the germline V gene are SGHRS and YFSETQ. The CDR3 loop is CASSLSVRRKDTGELFF. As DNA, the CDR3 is TGCGCCAGCAGCTTGTCAGTTCGGAGGAAGGATACCGGGGAGCTGTTTTTT. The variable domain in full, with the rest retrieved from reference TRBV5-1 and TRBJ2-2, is KAGVTQTPRYLIKTRGQQVTLSCSPISGHRSVSWYQQTPGQGLQFLFEYFSETQRNKGNFPGRFSGRQFSNSRSEMNVSTLELGDSALYLCASSLSVRRKDTGELFFGEGSRLTVL.

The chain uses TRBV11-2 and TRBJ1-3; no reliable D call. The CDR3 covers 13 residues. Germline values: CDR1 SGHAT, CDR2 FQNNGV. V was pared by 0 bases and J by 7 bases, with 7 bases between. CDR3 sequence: CASSLDSTNTIYF. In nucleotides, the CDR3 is TGTGCCAGCAGCTTAGATAGCACGAACACCATATATTTT.

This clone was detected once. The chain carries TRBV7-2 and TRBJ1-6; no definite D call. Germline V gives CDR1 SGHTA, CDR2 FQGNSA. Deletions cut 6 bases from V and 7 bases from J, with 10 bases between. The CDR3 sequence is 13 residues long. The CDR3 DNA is TGTGCCAGCAGTCTTGGAGTCAATTCACCCCTCCACTTT. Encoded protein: CASSLGVNSPLHF.

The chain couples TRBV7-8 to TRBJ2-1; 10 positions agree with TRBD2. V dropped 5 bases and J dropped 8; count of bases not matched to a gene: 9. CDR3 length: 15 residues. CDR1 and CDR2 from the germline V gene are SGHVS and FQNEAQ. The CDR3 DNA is TGTGCCAGCAGCCGCCCAGCGGGGGGGCCAGATGAGCAGTTCTTC. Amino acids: CASSRPAGGPDEQFF.

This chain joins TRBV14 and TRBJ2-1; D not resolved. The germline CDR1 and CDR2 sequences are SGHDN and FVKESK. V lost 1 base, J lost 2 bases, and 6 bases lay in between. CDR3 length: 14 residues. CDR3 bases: TGTGCCAGCAGCCAAGCGGGTACCTACAATGAGCAGTTCTTC. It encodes CASSQAGTYNEQFF.

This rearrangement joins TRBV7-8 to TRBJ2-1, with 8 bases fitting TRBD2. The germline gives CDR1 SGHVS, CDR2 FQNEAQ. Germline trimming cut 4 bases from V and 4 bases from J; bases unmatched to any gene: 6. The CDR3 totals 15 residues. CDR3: CASSYLAGPYNEQFF. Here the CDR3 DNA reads TGTGCCAGCAGCTACCTAGCGGGTCCTTACAATGAGCAGTTCTTC.

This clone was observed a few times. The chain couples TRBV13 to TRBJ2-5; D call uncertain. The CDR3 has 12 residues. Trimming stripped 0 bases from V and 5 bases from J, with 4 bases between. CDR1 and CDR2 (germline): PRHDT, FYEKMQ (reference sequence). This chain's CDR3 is CASSLGPETQYF. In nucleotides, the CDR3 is TGTGCCAGCAGCTTAGGCCCGGAGACCCAGTACTTC.

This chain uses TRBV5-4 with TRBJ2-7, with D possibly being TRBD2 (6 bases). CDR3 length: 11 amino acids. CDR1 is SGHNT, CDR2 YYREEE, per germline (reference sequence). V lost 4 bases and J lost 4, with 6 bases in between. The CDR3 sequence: CASSRGYEQYF. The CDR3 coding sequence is TGTGCCAGCAGCCGGGGGTACGAGCAGTACTTC.

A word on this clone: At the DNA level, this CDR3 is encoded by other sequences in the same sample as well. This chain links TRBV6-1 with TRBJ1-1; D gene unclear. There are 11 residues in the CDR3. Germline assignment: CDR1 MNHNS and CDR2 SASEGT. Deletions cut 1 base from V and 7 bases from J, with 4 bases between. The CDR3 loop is CASSEDSEAFF. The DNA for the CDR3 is TGTGCCAGCAGTGAAGACAGTGAAGCTTTCTTT.

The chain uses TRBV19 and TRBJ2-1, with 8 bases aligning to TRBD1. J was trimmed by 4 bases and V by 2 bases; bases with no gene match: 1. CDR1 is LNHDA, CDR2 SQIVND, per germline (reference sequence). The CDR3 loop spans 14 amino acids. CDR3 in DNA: TGTGCCAGTAGTATACAGGGGGCATACAATGAGCAGTTCTTC. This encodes CASSIQGAYNEQFF.

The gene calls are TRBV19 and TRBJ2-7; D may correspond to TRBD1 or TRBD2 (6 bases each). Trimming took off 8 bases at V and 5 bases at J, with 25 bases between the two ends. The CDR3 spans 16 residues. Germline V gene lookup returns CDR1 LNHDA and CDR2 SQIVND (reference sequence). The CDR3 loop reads CASAGRAQGEFNEQYF. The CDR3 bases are TGTGCCAGTGCGGGGCGGGCACAGGGCGAGTTCAACGAGCAGTACTTC.

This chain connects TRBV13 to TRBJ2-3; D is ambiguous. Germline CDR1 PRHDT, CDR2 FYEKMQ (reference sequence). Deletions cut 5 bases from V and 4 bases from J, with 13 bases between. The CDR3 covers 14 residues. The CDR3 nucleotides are TGTGCCAGCAGCCTATACAGAGCTTCAGATACGCAGTATTTT. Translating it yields CASSLYRASDTQYF.

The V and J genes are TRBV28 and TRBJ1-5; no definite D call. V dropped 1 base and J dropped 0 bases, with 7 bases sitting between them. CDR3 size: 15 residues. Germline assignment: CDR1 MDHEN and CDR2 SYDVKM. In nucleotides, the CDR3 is TGTGCCAGCAGTTTATACGGAAATAGCAATCAGCCCCAGCATTTT. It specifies CASSLYGNSNQPQHF.

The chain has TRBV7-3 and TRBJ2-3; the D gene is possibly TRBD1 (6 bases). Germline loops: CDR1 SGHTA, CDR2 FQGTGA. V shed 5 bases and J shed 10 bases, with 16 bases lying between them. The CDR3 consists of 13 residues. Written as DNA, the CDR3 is TGTGCCAGCAGCGCACCACAGGGTTTTCCGCAGTATTTT. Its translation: CASSAPQGFPQYF.

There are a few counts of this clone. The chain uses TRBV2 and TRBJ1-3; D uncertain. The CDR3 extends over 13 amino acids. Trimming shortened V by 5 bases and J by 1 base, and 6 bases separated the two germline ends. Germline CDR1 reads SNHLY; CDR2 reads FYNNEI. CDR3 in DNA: TGTGCCAGCAGTTTCGCTTCTGGAAACACCATATATTTT. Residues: CASSFASGNTIYF.

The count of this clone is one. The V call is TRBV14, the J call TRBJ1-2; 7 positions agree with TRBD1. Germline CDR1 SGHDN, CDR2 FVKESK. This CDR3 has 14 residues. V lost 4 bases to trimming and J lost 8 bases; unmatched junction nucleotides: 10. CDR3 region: CASSPLTGLVGYTF. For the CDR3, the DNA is TGTGCCAGCAGCCCCTTGACAGGGCTTGTGGGCTACACCTTC. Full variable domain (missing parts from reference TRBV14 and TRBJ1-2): EAGVTQFPSHSVIEKGQTVTLRCDPISGHDNLYWYRRVMGKEIKFLLHFVKESKQDESGMPNNRFLAERTGGTYSTLKVQPAELEDSGVYFCASSPLTGLVGYTFGSGTRLTVV.

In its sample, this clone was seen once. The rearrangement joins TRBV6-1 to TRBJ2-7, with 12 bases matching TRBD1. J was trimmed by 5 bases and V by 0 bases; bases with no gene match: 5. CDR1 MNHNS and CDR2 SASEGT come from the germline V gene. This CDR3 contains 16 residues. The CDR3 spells CASSEALGTGGDEQYF. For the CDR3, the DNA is TGTGCCAGCAGTGAAGCGTTGGGGACAGGGGGCGACGAGCAGTACTTC.

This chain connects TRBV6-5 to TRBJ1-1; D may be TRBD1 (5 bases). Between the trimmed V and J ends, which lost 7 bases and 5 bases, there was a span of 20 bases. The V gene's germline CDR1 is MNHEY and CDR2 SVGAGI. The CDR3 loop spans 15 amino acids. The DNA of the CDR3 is TGTGCCAGCACCGGGGCGGACCGGGGGAAAACTGAAGCTTTCTTT. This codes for CASTGADRGKTEAFF.

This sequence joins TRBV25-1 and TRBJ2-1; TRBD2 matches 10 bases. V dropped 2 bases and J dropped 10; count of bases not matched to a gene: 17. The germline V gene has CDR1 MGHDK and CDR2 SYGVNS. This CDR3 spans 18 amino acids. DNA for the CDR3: TGTGCCAGCAGTGAAAAAACCGGGACTAGCGTCGGACCGGGGGAGCAGTTCTTC. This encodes CASSEKTGTSVGPGEQFF.

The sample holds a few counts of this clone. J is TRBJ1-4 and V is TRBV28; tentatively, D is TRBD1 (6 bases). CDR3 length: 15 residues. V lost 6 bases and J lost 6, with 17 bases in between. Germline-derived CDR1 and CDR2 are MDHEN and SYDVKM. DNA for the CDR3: TGTGCCAGCAGCGGGACATCCCAAGGCGATGAAAAACTGTTTTTT. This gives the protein CASSGTSQGDEKLFF.

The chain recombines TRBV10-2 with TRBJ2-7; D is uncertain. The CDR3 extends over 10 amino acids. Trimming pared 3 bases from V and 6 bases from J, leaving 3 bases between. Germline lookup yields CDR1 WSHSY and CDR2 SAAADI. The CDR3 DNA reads TGCGCCAGCAGTGAAGGCGAGCAGTACTTC. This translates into CASSEGEQYF.

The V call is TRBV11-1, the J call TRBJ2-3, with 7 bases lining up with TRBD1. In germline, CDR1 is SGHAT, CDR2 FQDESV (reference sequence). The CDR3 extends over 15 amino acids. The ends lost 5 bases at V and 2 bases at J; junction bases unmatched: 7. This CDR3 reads CASSARDRNTDTQYF. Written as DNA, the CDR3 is TGTGCCAGCAGCGCCCGGGACAGAAACACAGATACGCAGTATTTT.

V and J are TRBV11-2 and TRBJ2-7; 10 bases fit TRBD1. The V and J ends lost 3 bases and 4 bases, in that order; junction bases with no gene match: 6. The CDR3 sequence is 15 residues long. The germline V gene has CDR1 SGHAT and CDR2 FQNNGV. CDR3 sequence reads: CASSLPGQGSYEQYF. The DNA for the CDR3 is TGTGCCAGCAGCTTGCCGGGACAGGGGAGTTACGAGCAGTACTTC.